This TCR beta chain was identified during a study of blood T cell repertoires in COVID-19. As processed by the authors: The authors estimated nucleated cell counts from reference gene primer amplification. Measured with immunoSEQ multiplex PCR; TCRdb has only the in-frame clones, and not every one. That table supplies the V and J calls and clone size; D and trimming were determined from the DNA. Of 240,000 or so clones in the sample, about 90% were seen once. This clone has a handful of counts. The clonotype was recovered from a woman aged 25 to 39 who had recovered from COVID-19. The specimen was peripheral blood.

The CDR3 nucleotides read TGCGCCAGCAGCTGGGCAGACAGGGCGAACACCGGGGAGCTGTTTTTT. This codes for CASSWADRANTGELFF. The V call is TRBV5-1, the J call TRBJ2-2; TRBD1 matches at 7 bases. V gave up 3 bases and J gave up 0 bases; unmatched junction bases: 5. Germline V gene data show CDR1 as SGHRS and CDR2 as YFSETQ. The CDR3 extends over 16 amino acids.